This T cell receptor beta chain was retrieved from a study of blood T cell repertoires in COVID-19. Original processing methods: Estimated nucleated cell counts came from reference gene primer amplification. Using immunoSEQ multiplex PCR, the repertoire was profiled, and TCRdb retains in-frame clones only, with some absent. Clonal size and the V and J genes are those of that table, whereas D and trimming came from the DNA. The data contain roughly 57,000 clones, more than 90% of them singletons. Sequenced sample: peripheral blood. The sequence was obtained from a human donor in a cohort sampled during active COVID-19.

The CDR3 nucleotides read TGTGCCAGCAGTGAGTGGGGCTCCGGGGCCAACGTCCTGACTTTC. Translation: CASSEWGSGANVLTF. The rearrangement links TRBV9 to TRBJ2-6, with a tentative D call TRBD1 (5 bases). Germline V gene data show CDR1 as SGDLS and CDR2 as YYNGEE. The CDR3 has 15 amino acids. Trimming took off 5 bases at V and 4 bases at J, with 13 bases between the two ends.